This passage covers 18 T cell receptor beta chains from one sample sequenced in a study of T cells in Graves' hyperthyroidism and ophthalmopathy. TCR beta CDR3 regions were amplified from RNA. The TCR CDR3 was amplified in a first-round RT-PCR using the HTBI primer set. TCRdb reprocessed the multiplex PCR reads with MiXCR, giving one entry per CDR3 protein. This repertoire shows more than 550,000 distinct CDR3 sequences, about 19% found once; its top ten account for about a sixth. Sequencing used blood. These receptors all come from a woman between 45 and 65 years old with Graves' hyperthyroidism that later progressed to Graves' ophthalmopathy.

This clonotype has at least ten counts. The genes are TRBV18 and TRBJ1-2; no clear D gene. This CDR3 is built from 11 residues. Per the germline V gene, CDR1 is KGHSH and CDR2 is LQKENI. Trimming took 4 bases from V and 6 from J, leaving 6 bases between them. The CDR3 spells CASSRGDGYTF. The CDR3 DNA is TGTGCCAGCTCACGCGGTGATGGCTACACCTTC. Filled out from reference TRBV18 and TRBJ1-2, the complete variable domain reads NAGVMQNPRHLVRRRGQEARLRCSPMKGHSHVYWYRQLPEEGLKFMVYLQKENIIDESGMPKERFSAEFPKEGPSILRIQQVVRGDSAAYFCASSRGDGYTFGSGTRLTVV.

This clonotype was counted a few times. The CDR3 DNA is TGCAGTGCTAGAGACCCCCCCCGGGGGGCTAATGGCTACACCTTC. It yields the protein CSARDPPRGANGYTF. The rearrangement joins TRBV20-1 to TRBJ1-2, with D possibly matching TRBD1 (6 bases). The V gene lost 0 bases and the J gene lost 6 bases, with 17 bases spanning the gap. CDR1 and CDR2 from the germline V gene are DFQATT and SNEGSKA (reference sequence). This CDR3 spans 15 amino acids.

Only a few counts were recorded for this clonotype. This chain joins TRBV12-3 or TRBV12-4 and TRBJ1-5; 7 positions agree with TRBD1. The CDR3 has 14 amino acids. V dropped 6 bases and J dropped 7; count of bases not matched to a gene: 9. CDR3 in DNA: TGTGCCAGCAGCGGAGACAGGGACATACAGCCCCAGCATTTT. Its protein is CASSGDRDIQPQHF.

This chain uses TRBV20-1 with TRBJ1-6; TRBD1 matches 9 bases. CDR1 and CDR2 (germline): DFQATT, SNEGSKA (reference sequence). This CDR3 contains 16 residues. V was clipped by 0 bases and J by 8 bases; unmatched bases: 8. CDR3 nucleotide sequence: TGCAGTGCTAGAGACAATTTGGGGACAGGGTATTCACCCCTCCACTTT. Amino acids: CSARDNLGTGYSPLHF.

This clonotype was counted at least ten times. V usage is TRBV2 and J usage is TRBJ1-5, with 12 bases aligning to TRBD1. With 8 bases clipped from V and 0 bases from J, the junction kept 8 bases outside the gene matches. CDR1 is SNHLY, CDR2 FYNNEI, per germline. This CDR3 region has 17 residues. CDR3 amino acids: CASLAGQGAYSNQPQHF. DNA for the CDR3: TGTGCCAGCTTGGCGGGACAGGGGGCTTATAGCAATCAGCCCCAGCATTTT.

Only a few counts were recorded for this clonotype. The CDR3 coding sequence is TGCGCCAGCAGCTTGATCGGGGGCAACACAGATACGCAGTATTTT. Translating it yields CASSLIGGNTDTQYF. J is TRBJ2-3 and V is TRBV5-1; D assignment may be TRBD1 or TRBD2 (6 bases each). CDR1 SGHRS and CDR2 YFSETQ come from the germline V gene. CDR3 length: 15 residues. V was cut by 1 base and J by 2 bases, with 11 bases left in between.

The table lists this clonotype with a few counts. The chain links TRBV20-1 to TRBJ1-2; the D gene is possibly TRBD1 (5 bases). Looked up from germline, CDR1 is DFQATT and CDR2 is SNEGSKA (reference sequence). V was shortened by 6 bases and J by 3 bases, with 14 bases between the two germline ends. The CDR3 has 13 residues. The CDR3 nucleotides are TGCAGTGCCCCAGAGGGGAAGTACTATGGCTACACCTTC. It specifies CSAPEGKYYGYTF.

The rearrangement joins TRBV6-5 to TRBJ2-1; D might be TRBD1 (6 bases). Trimming took off 0 bases at V and 5 bases at J, with 14 bases between the two ends. The germline gives CDR1 MNHEY, CDR2 SVGAGI. The CDR3 runs 16 residues. CDR3 amino acids: CASSYSRQGQNNEQFF. DNA of the CDR3: TGTGCCAGCAGTTACTCGAGGCAGGGGCAAAACAATGAGCAGTTCTTC.

The chain carries TRBV6-2 or TRBV6-3 and TRBJ2-1, with 9 nucleotides matching TRBD2. The V gene end was trimmed by 7 bases and the J gene end by 9 bases; junction bases not matched to a gene: 10. Germline assignment: CDR1 MNHEY and CDR2 SVGEGT. The CDR3 spans 14 residues. In nucleotides, the CDR3 is TGTGCCAGCATGGTTCGCGGGGGGGCTGGTGAGCAGTTCTTC. Translating gives CASMVRGGAGEQFF.

This clonotype was observed a few times. The chain joins TRBV5-1 to TRBJ2-3; a weak D match, TRBD1 (6 bases). The J call may be incorrect, as the DNA end agrees better with TRBJ1-5. Germline V lookup: CDR1 SGHRS, CDR2 YFSETQ. The CDR3 has 17 amino acids. For the CDR3, the DNA is TGCGCCAGCAGCCTCGGAGGAGGGCGCGGGGGGGCAGATACGCAGCATTTT. Encoded protein: CASSLGGGRGGADTQHF.

The chain employs TRBV9 and TRBJ2-2; 7 nucleotides line up with TRBD1. CDR3 length: 13 amino acids. V was pared by 7 bases and J by 7 bases, with 7 bases of the junction left unmatched. Germline-derived CDR1 and CDR2 are SGDLS and YYNGEE. The CDR3 loop is CASRAGGNGELFF. The CDR3 DNA reads as TGTGCCAGCCGTGCAGGGGGAAACGGGGAGCTGTTTTTT. Full variable domain (outside the CDR3, taken from reference TRBV9 and TRBJ2-2): DSGVTQTPKHLITATGQRVTLRCSPRSGDLSVYWYQQSLDQGLQFLIQYYNGEERAKGNILERFSAQQFPDLHSELNLSSLELGDSALYFCASRAGGNGELFFGEGSRLTVL.

A few counts support this clonotype. The rearrangement links TRBV20-1 to TRBJ2-7; TRBD2 aligns across 7 bases. This CDR3 contains 16 residues. The ends lost 3 bases at V and 0 bases at J; junction bases unmatched: 11. Germline V gives CDR1 DFQATT, CDR2 SNEGSKA (reference sequence). In DNA, the CDR3 is TGCAGTGCTAGTCCCCCTAGCGGCACATACTCCTACGAGCAGTACTTC. Amino acid sequence: CSASPPSGTYSYEQYF.

In this sample, this clonotype turned up a few times. The chain couples TRBV6-5 to TRBJ1-2; D may be TRBD1 (5 bases). Germline V gene data show CDR1 as MNHEY and CDR2 as SVGAGI. The CDR3 has 14 amino acids. V was clipped by 0 bases and J by 4 bases, with 9 bases between them. The CDR3 loop reads CASSYSLGAYGYTF. For the CDR3, the DNA is TGTGCCAGCAGTTACTCCCTAGGGGCCTATGGCTACACCTTC.

This clonotype was found many times. This chain links TRBV11-2 with TRBJ1-2; a weak D match, TRBD1 (5 bases). CDR3 length equals 12 residues. Germline V gene sequence: CDR1 SGHAT, CDR2 FQNNGV. V was pared by 0 bases and J by 6 bases, with 5 bases between. The CDR3 sequence is CASSLEGDGYTF. CDR3 DNA: TGTGCCAGCAGCTTAGAAGGGGATGGCTACACCTTC. The full variable domain, with the rest looked up from reference TRBV11-2 and TRBJ1-2, is EAGVAQSPRYKIIEKRQSVAFWCNPISGHATLYWYQQILGQGPKLLIQFQNNGVVDDSQLPKDRFSAERLKGVDSTLKIQPAKLEDSAVYLCASSLEGDGYTFGSGTRLTVV.

In its sample, this clonotype was seen a few times. The rearrangement joins TRBV5-1 to TRBJ2-2, with 9 bases matching TRBD1. The germline gives CDR1 SGHRS, CDR2 YFSETQ. The CDR3 contains 16 residues. The ends lost 0 bases at V and 6 bases at J; junction bases unmatched: 6. The CDR3 DNA is TGCGCCAGCAGCTTGGCCGGGACAGGGTACGCCGGGGAGCTGTTTTTT. As protein: CASSLAGTGYAGELFF.

This clonotype was counted a few times. This chain joins TRBV10-2 and TRBJ1-2, with D uncertain. Trimming took off 6 bases at V and 0 bases at J, with 17 bases between the two ends. The CDR3 length is 16 residues. Looked up from germline, CDR1 is WSHSY and CDR2 is SAAADI. CDR3: CASRGLESFSNYGYTF. The CDR3, as DNA: TGCGCCAGCAGAGGACTGGAATCCTTCTCTAACTATGGCTACACCTTC.

This clonotype came up many times. CDR3: CSAPISGTTNTEAFF. CDR3 in DNA: TGCAGTGCTCCGATTTCCGGGACAACCAACACTGAAGCTTTCTTT. The J gene is TRBJ1-1, the V gene TRBV20-1, with D possibly TRBD1 on 6 matching bases. This CDR3 region has 15 residues. Germline V gene sequence: CDR1 DFQATT, CDR2 SNEGSKA (reference sequence). V gave up 5 bases and J gave up 2 bases, with 18 bases separating them.

This chain joins TRBV30 and TRBJ1-1, with 7 bases fitting TRBD1. V trimming: 3 bases; J trimming: 3 bases; junction bases outside the gene matches: 7. This CDR3 region has 14 residues. Looked up from germline, CDR1 is GTSNPN and CDR2 is SVGIG (reference sequence). In DNA, the CDR3 is TGTGCCTGGAGAGAGGGACAGAGATACACTGAAGCTTTCTTT. This sequence encodes CAWREGQRYTEAFF.